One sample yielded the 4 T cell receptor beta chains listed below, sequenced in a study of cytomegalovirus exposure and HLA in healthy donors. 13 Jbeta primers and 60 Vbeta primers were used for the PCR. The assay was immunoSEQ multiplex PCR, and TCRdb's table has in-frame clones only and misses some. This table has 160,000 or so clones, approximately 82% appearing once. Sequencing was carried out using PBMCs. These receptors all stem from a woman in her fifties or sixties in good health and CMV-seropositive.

CDR3 DNA: TGTGCCAGCAGCCCTTCGCGTACATCAGGGATGAACACTGAAGCTTTCTTT. Translating gives CASSPSRTSGMNTEAFF. The chain combines TRBV7-8 with TRBJ1-1, with D perhaps matching TRBD1 (5 bases). There are 17 residues in the CDR3. V lost 5 bases, J lost 0 bases, and 19 bases lay in between. Germline V gene lookup returns CDR1 SGHVS and CDR2 FQNEAQ. Supplemented by reference TRBV7-8 and TRBJ1-1, the full variable domain reads GAGVSQSPRYKVAKRGQDVALRCDPISGHVSLFWYQQALGQGPEFLTYFQNEAQLDKSGLPSDRFFAERPEGSVSTLKIQRTQQEDSAVYLCASSPSRTSGMNTEAFFGQGTRLTVV.

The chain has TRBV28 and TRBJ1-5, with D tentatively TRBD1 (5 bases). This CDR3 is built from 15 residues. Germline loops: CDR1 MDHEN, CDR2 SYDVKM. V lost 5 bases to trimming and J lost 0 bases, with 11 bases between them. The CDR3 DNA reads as TGTGCCAGCAGTCCCACAGGAACTAGCAATCAGCCCCAGCATTTT. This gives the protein CASSPTGTSNQPQHF.

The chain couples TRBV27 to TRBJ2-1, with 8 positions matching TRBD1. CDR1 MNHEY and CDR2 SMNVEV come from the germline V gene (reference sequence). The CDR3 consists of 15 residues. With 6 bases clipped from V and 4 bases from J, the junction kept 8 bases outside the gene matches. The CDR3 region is CASSSDRAPYNEQFF. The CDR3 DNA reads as TGTGCCAGCAGCTCGGACAGGGCTCCATACAATGAGCAGTTCTTC.

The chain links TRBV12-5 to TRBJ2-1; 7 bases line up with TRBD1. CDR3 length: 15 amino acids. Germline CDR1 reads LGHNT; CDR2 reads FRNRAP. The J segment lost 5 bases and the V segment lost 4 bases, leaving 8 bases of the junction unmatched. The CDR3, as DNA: TGTGCTAGTGGTTCCAGGGGGTACGGAGACAATGAGCAGTTCTTC. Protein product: CASGSRGYGDNEQFF.